One sample yielded the 19 T cell receptor beta chains listed below, sequenced in a study of blood T cell repertoires in COVID-19. The data were produced by immunoSEQ multiplex PCR, yet TCRdb's version contains in-frame clones alone and is incomplete. Of about 54,000 clones listed, over 75% are singletons. The material sequenced was peripheral blood. The receptors stem from a woman aged 40 to 50 with active COVID-19.

The rearrangement uses TRBV29-1 and TRBJ2-7; tentatively, D is TRBD2 (7 bases). Germline V gene data show CDR1 as SQVTM and CDR2 as ANQGSEA. CDR3 size: 16 residues. Trimming removed 0 bases at V and 2 bases at J, with 17 bases between. The chain's CDR3 is CSVEDGRGAPPYEQYF. DNA of the CDR3: TGCAGCGTTGAAGATGGACGGGGGGCCCCCCCCTACGAGCAGTACTTC.

This chain connects TRBV18 to TRBJ2-5, with D possibly matching TRBD1 (6 bases). CDR3 size: 15 residues. V was cut by 4 bases and J by 0 bases, with 12 bases left in between. CDR1 and CDR2 (germline): KGHSH, LQKENI. CDR3 bases: TGTGCCAGCTCACTATTGGACAGCGACCAAGAGACCCAGTACTTC. Translation: CASSLLDSDQETQYF.

The V gene is TRBV11-2, the J gene TRBJ2-5; TRBD2 matches 11 bases. The CDR3 loop spans 14 amino acids. The V segment lost 8 bases and the J segment 4 bases; nucleotides outside the gene matches: 6. Germline V lookup: CDR1 SGHAT, CDR2 FQNNGV. The CDR3 DNA reads TGTGCCAGCCTAAAGACTAGCGGGGTAGAGACCCAGTACTTC. Its protein is CASLKTSGVETQYF.

This clone was counted once. The CDR3, as DNA: TGTGCCAGCAGCGAGACAGATAACACAGATACGCAGTATTTT. Its translation: CASSETDNTDTQYF. J is TRBJ2-3 and V is TRBV4-2, with TRBD1 as a possible D gene (5 bases). Germline CDR1 LGHNA, CDR2 YNFKEQ. The CDR3 is made up of 14 amino acids. The V end lost 5 bases, the J end lost 2 bases, and 11 bases lay between the germline ends.

This clone came up a few times. J is TRBJ2-2 and V is TRBV5-5, with D possibly matching TRBD1 (5 bases). The CDR3 length is 15 residues. V was shortened by 6 bases and J by 1 base, with 13 bases between the two germline ends. Germline-derived CDR1 and CDR2 are SGHKS and YYEKEE (reference sequence). CDR3 nucleotide sequence: TGTGCCAGCATCGACCAAAGGGGGAACACCGGGGAGCTGTTTTTT. It translates to CASIDQRGNTGELFF.

The chain recombines TRBV4-1 with TRBJ2-3, with 12 bases fitting TRBD2. Per the germline V gene, CDR1 is MGHRA and CDR2 is YSYEKL. The J segment lost 0 bases and the V segment lost 4 bases, leaving 14 bases of the junction unmatched. This CDR3 has 20 amino acids. CDR3 sequence (DNA): TGCGCCAGCAGCCCAAAGCTACTAGCGGGGGGCCCCTTTAGCACAGATACGCAGTATTTT. Translation: CASSPKLLAGGPFSTDTQYF.

V is TRBV9 and J is TRBJ2-4, with 9 bases that match TRBD1. Germline assignment: CDR1 SGDLS and CDR2 YYNGEE. The CDR3 has 15 residues. The ends lost 3 bases at V and 2 bases at J; junction bases unmatched: 3. Here the CDR3 DNA reads TGTGCCAGCAGCGAAACAGGGGGCTCCAAAAACATTCAGTACTTC. It codes for CASSETGGSKNIQYF.

The chain joins TRBV30 to TRBJ2-7, with 7 bases matching TRBD1. The CDR3 covers 13 residues. The V segment lost 6 bases and the J segment 7 bases; nucleotides outside the gene matches: 12. The germline CDR1 and CDR2 sequences are GTSNPN and SVGIG (reference sequence). The CDR3 DNA sequence: TGTGCCTGTGCTACATTACAGGGGCTTGAGCAGTACTTC. Translation: CACATLQGLEQYF. Drawing the rest from reference TRBV30 and TRBJ2-7, the complete variable domain is SQTIHQWPATLVQPVGSPLSLECTVEGTSNPNLYWYRQAAGRGLQLLFYSVGIGQISSEVPQNLSASRPQDRQFILSSKKLLLSDSGFYLCACATLQGLEQYFGPGTRLTVT.

In regard to this clone: Other DNA sequences in the same sample also yield this CDR3. This chain uses TRBV4-2 with TRBJ1-6, with 10 bases matching TRBD1. CDR1 LGHNA and CDR2 YNFKEQ come from the germline V gene. After removal of 3 bases from V and 4 bases from J, the junction contained 3 bases not matched to a gene. This CDR3 region has 16 residues. CDR3 bases: TGTGCCAGCAGCCAGGCGGGACAGGGGTATAATTCACCCCTCCACTTT. It yields the protein CASSQAGQGYNSPLHF.

The rearrangement links TRBV6-6 to TRBJ1-1; the D gene is possibly TRBD1 (5 bases). Germline V CDR1 and CDR2: MNHNY, SVGAGI (reference sequence). This CDR3 is built from 14 residues. Trimming stripped 0 bases from V and 4 bases from J, with 9 bases between. The CDR3, as DNA: TGTGCCAGCAGTTACTCGACCAGGGTCACTGAAGCTTTCTTT. Protein product: CASSYSTRVTEAFF.

The chain links TRBV7-2 to TRBJ2-1; 8 nucleotides line up with TRBD2. Unmatched junction bases numbered 12, after V lost 3 bases and J lost 5 bases. Per germline, CDR1 SGHTA and CDR2 FQGNSA. This CDR3 is 17 amino acids long. The CDR3 DNA is TGTGCCAGCAGCTTGGTTCCGGGACTAGGGGTAGACAATGAGCAGTTCTTC. Translation: CASSLVPGLGVDNEQFF.

The CDR3: CSASQGDTEAFF. DNA of the CDR3: TGCAGTGCTAGTCAGGGTGACACTGAAGCTTTCTTT. The chain carries TRBV20-1 and TRBJ1-1, with a tentative D call TRBD1 (5 bases). Germline V gene data show CDR1 as DFQATT and CDR2 as SNEGSKA (reference sequence). The V and J ends lost 3 bases and 3 bases respectively, with 8 bases between them. This CDR3 is 12 amino acids long.

V gene TRBV9 combines with J gene TRBJ2-5; 13 bases fit TRBD2. J lost 2 bases, V lost 0 bases, and 4 bases had no gene match. CDR1 and CDR2 (germline): SGDLS, YYNGEE. The CDR3 totals 17 residues. This CDR3 is CASSVGTSGGPQETQYF. Written as DNA, the CDR3 is TGTGCCAGCAGCGTAGGGACTAGCGGGGGACCACAAGAGACCCAGTACTTC.

The V and J genes are TRBV18 and TRBJ2-7; 12 nucleotides match TRBD1. This CDR3 is built from 15 residues. The V and J ends lost 5 bases and 7 bases, in that order; junction bases with no gene match: 9. The germline V gene encodes CDR1 KGHSH and CDR2 LQKENI. The CDR3 DNA is TGTGCCAGCTCAGAGGGACAGGGGGCGCTTGTTGAGCAGTACTTC. This codes for CASSEGQGALVEQYF.

This clone was observed a handful of times. The chain has TRBV2 and TRBJ2-3; 10 positions agree with TRBD2. V shed 7 bases and J 4 bases; nucleotides not matched to a gene: 5. Per germline, CDR1 SNHLY and CDR2 FYNNEI. This CDR3 has 14 residues. CDR3 sequence (DNA): TGTGCCAGCAACACAGCGGGGGGGCCAGATACGCAGTATTTT. It codes for CASNTAGGPDTQYF.

This clone was observed once. The chain joins TRBV18 to TRBJ2-6; D not resolved. Germline V lookup: CDR1 KGHSH, CDR2 LQKENI. V lost 6 bases and J 7 bases, leaving 16 bases between the germline ends. The CDR3 runs to 15 residues. The CDR3 spells CASSQPGSSANVLTF. CDR3 nucleotide sequence: TGTGCCAGCTCCCAACCCGGTTCCTCCGCCAACGTCCTGACTTTC.

The V gene is TRBV18, the J gene TRBJ1-2, with D tentatively TRBD1 (6 bases). The CDR3 has 16 residues. CDR1 and CDR2 (germline): KGHSH, LQKENI. The germline V and J ends were trimmed by 3 bases and 1 base, with 15 bases remaining between them. CDR3 DNA: TGTGCCAGCTCACCCCTCGCGGGGGGCGATAACTATGGCTACACCTTC. It translates to CASSPLAGGDNYGYTF.

The chain couples TRBV18 to TRBJ1-1, with 8 bases identical to TRBD1. Germline V lookup: CDR1 KGHSH, CDR2 LQKENI. The CDR3 spans 16 residues. Germline trimming cut 1 base from V and 1 base from J; bases unmatched to any gene: 5. CDR3 in amino acids: CASSPLEGTGNTEAFF. The DNA for the CDR3 is TGTGCCAGCTCACCACTCGAAGGGACAGGGAACACTGAAGCTTTCTTT.

The rearrangement uses TRBV15 and TRBJ1-1; the D is unclear. This CDR3 comprises 13 residues. Germline V CDR1 and CDR2: LNHNV, YYDKDF (reference sequence). V was cut by 4 bases and J by 2 bases, with 8 bases left in between. CDR3 loop: CATSTDINTEAFF. The DNA for the CDR3 is TGTGCCACCAGCACTGACATTAACACTGAAGCTTTCTTT. The whole variable domain, remainder taken from reference TRBV15 and TRBJ1-1, is DAMVIQNPRYQVTQFGKPVTLSCSQTLNHNVMYWYQQKSSQAPKLLFHYYDKDFNNEADTPDNFQSRRPNTSFCFLDIRSPGLGDTAMYLCATSTDINTEAFFGQGTRLTVV.